The entry below describes one TCR beta chain. This specimen comes from a study of blood T cell repertoires in COVID-19. For the study at large: Acute and convalescent COVID-19 specimens originated in the United States, Italy and Spain. T cells, B-cell-depleted T cells, or PBMCs provided the cDNA or gDNA that served as material.

V lost 4 bases, J lost 3 bases, and 7 bases stayed unmatched. CDR3 length: 15 amino acids. Germline CDR1 and CDR2: MGHRA and YSYEKL. In the authors' methods: Reference gene primers were amplified, and this amplification served to estimate nucleated cell counts. Repertoires were generated with immunoSEQ multiplex PCR, while TCRdb's copy carries only in-frame clones and drops some. V, J and clone size reflect that table, while D and trimming were determined from the DNA. The repertoire holds about 78,000 clones, with approximately 89% as singletons. The material sequenced was peripheral blood. The gene calls are TRBV4-1 and TRBJ2-7, with TRBD1 matching over 9 bases. The TCR was taken from a man between 50 and 59 years old with active or convalescent COVID-19. CDR3 sequence: CASSLSGTGIYEQYF. Written as DNA, the CDR3 is TGCGCCAGCAGCCTTTCCGGGACAGGGATCTACGAGCAGTACTTC.